A single T cell receptor beta chain is shown here with its context. Which antigen it targets is not known. No base quality values were provided; no much bigger clone lies one nucleotide off. The entry originates in a study of cytomegalovirus exposure and HLA in healthy donors (dated by TCRdb to about 2017). For the wider study: According to an earlier analysis of around 600 of the donors, about 170 million T cells yielded 100 million or so unique TCR beta sequences and 250 to 350 Gb of sequence data. Among the roughly 410 genotyped donors, approximately 76% belonged to the genetic ancestry cluster associated with self-reported Caucasian donors. The study was designed to test whether signatures of past pathogen exposure could be identified by cataloging public T cell receptors. High-throughput TCR immunosequencing, statistical association of individual TCRs with disease status, and machine learning were combined to predict cytomegalovirus infection status. An early release covering approximately 600 HLA-typed donors comprised about 300 gigabases of sequencing data and 65 million to 100 million unique TCR sequences. Alongside the repertoire data, information on donor age, sex, ethnicity and CMV serostatus was compiled. A later genetic analysis used genome-wide SNP genotypes for about 60% of the 666 donors, treating that subset as a discovery cohort. The later analysis used no new phenotypic data to find candidate immune exposures, relying instead on TCR beta sequences and their occurrence across donors. A later analysis re-analyzed previously published TCR beta repertoires from about 730 donors and added high-resolution HLA genotyping to study TCR occurrence patterns. On average, roughly 250,000 unique TCR beta nucleotide sequences were sequenced per donor among 398 genotyped donors of the cohort, with around 19% of those sequences being non-productive. In an earlier analysis of 500 to 650 of the donors, high-throughput TCR beta sequencing was used to judge whether each TCR beta V gene segment behaved as functional or pseudogenic. All discovery cohort repertoires had been generated on a single sequencing platform. The T cell repertoires of some 700 subjects were profiled by immunosequencing and related to cytomegalovirus serostatus. Both class I and class II loci were covered by HLA typing, at four-digit resolution. Typing coverage varied by locus: roughly 629-630 donors for A, B, C, DRB1 and DQB1; under 550 for DQA1; over 600 for DPA1; some 470 for DPB1. Roughly five DR-DQ haplotypes were handled as single units for association and clustering because linkage in the cohort was strong. Along with the roughly 670-subject first cohort, a separate validation cohort of over a hundred different subjects was used. Results and caveats for the whole study, not just this receptor: The 87-base-pair reads could not distinguish some IMGT-functional V segments, including TRBV6-2 and TRBV6-3, so those segments were excluded. Because counts were too low, 15 to 20 rarely observed V segments, including chromosome 9 orphons, were excluded from the earlier analysis of 587 of the donors. At a false discovery rate of 0.05, a later analysis linked about 17,000 TCR beta sequences to specific HLA alleles. The sequencing pipeline was judged likely to have produced a cluster of highly shared sequence variants as a technical artifact. A further reported finding was that TCR beta sequences accurately predicted the HLA-A and HLA-B alleles for most subjects in the first cohort. When HLA alleles, especially DR and DQ, strongly co-occurred, attributing TCR associations to individual alleles was difficult. A later analysis found that HLA-associated TCR beta chains were more clonally expanded and had lower generation probabilities than equally common non-associated chains. While some public TCRs were present in many individuals, most TCR sequences turned up only very rarely across donors. According to a later analysis, parvovirus B19, influenza, CMV and Epstein-Barr virus appeared linked to several top co-occurrence clusters. Because HLA typing was missing for some donors at each locus, association tests included only the typed subset. Cytomegalovirus status was reported to be diagnosed by the classifier with high specificity and sensitivity in both the original and validation cohorts. Compared with the approximately 670-donor mean, donors in an Asian-associated ancestry cluster had fewer N-insertions in productive TCRs, according to a later genetic analysis. Broadly in line with IMGT annotations, most TCR beta V segments showed up in productive rearrangements about 87% or about 30% of the time in an earlier analysis of several hundred of the donors. The presence/absence analyses assumed that sequencing depth was roughly uniform across donors, and that assumption may not be true. Only TCR beta chains were sequenced in this cohort, and the absence of alpha or paired-chain data limited detectable features. A few of the identified cytomegalovirus-associated TCR beta chains were confirmed in vitro to be specific for cytomegalovirus antigens. An association between a missense DCLRE1C variant and V-gene and J-gene trimming of TCR beta chains was found in a later genetic analysis and replicated in an independent cohort. According to the authors, the approach could potentially be generalized to other disease states and immunological phenotypes. Immune exposure information for the cohort was limited to CMV serostatus. Correlated functional status among segregating V segments might be attributable to linkage disequilibrium, but an unknown experimental factor could not be ruled out. The study listed around 160 TCR beta chains as associated with cytomegalovirus. According to a later analysis, most CMV-associated TCR beta chains appeared to be HLA-restricted, and the HLA associations seemed to be driven largely by CMV exposure. In a later analysis, the rate of TCR association differed among HLA loci, with DRB1 alleles having the most associated TCRs and HLA-C alleles having the fewest.

The germline V gene gives CDR1 as SGHTA and CDR2 as FQGNSA. Trimming at the junction amounts to 4 bases on V and 4 bases on J, and the germline ends lie 14 bases apart. The CDR3 contains 14 residues, cysteine and phenylalanine counted. CDR3 DNA is the only sequence kept; it has 42 bases, read in frame from the first base. Library generation was performed with the immunoSEQ multiplex PCR assay. For the multiplex PCR, a mixture combining 60 forward primers for TCR Vbeta segments and 13 reverse primers for TCR Jbeta segments was used. The CDR3 region of rearranged TCR beta genes was amplified from genomic DNA by a multiplex PCR assay. The amplified TCR beta libraries were sequenced on the Illumina HiSeq System as 87-base-pair reads. For the original study's pipeline: A later analysis counted tens of millions of unique TCR beta chains across the 650 to 700 repertoires, and some 11 million of these chains were shared by at least two donors. A nearest-neighbor algorithm error-corrected the raw reads and collapsed the reads into unique sequences, merging closely related sequences to remove PCR and sequencing errors. V, D and J gene segments were assigned by aligning CDR3 sequences to IMGT reference sequences. Each retained sequence needed at least a six-nucleotide match to both a V gene segment and a J gene segment. A rearrangement was called productive if the CDR3 had no stop codons and remained in frame with V and J, and every other rearrangement was called non-productive. Following IMGT convention, CDR3 was defined as the stretch from the second conserved V-encoded cysteine to the conserved J-encoded phenylalanine. Sequences without an unambiguous match to a single V gene segment were excluded from the earlier analysis of over 500 of the donors. In an earlier analysis of about 590 of the donors, a V segment was called functional when productive rearrangements were above 56.7%, and segregating when the standard deviation between donors exceeded 5%. A statistical classification framework was developed to diagnose cytomegalovirus status using the catalog of TCR beta chain sequences. In a later analysis, TCR nucleotide sequences were compared against IMGT/GENE-DB human TR gene sequences so that V and J genes could be assigned. Using the TCRdist pipeline, a later analysis assigned CDR3 sequences along with most-parsimonious VDJ recombination scenarios. In a later analysis, each TCR beta chain was defined by its CDR3 amino acid sequence together with its V-gene family, and reads lacking a unique V-gene family were excluded. In a later analysis, 500 to 650 highly shared, low-generation-probability nucleotide sequences were removed to address suspected cross-contamination and a sequencing artifact. In a later analysis, a clonal expansion index was calculated for each public chain from normalized within-repertoire ranks of inferred template counts. A later analysis computed generation probabilities with a VDJ recombination model fitted to out-of-frame rearrangements, and checked the results against IGoR. In a later analysis, TCR-TCR, TCR-HLA and TCR-CMV co-occurrence was scored with hypergeometric tests, and a repertoire-size bias correction was applied to TCR pairs. To estimate false discovery rates, a later analysis permuted the HLA or CMV assignments 20 times. In a later analysis, co-occurring TCRs were grouped using DBSCAN, with TCRdist sequence similarity added in when clustering inside HLA-allele-positive subsets. Co-occurrence clustering excluded repertoires with fewer than 30,000 or more than 120,000 public chains, plus five with anomalous nucleotide sharing. Imported from immuneACCESS, the table was reduced by TCRdb to in-frame sequences with V and J called. These copies leave out some clones; in studies compared against another copy, an unresolved V gene accounts for under half, and the cause of the remainder is not known. Clonal size and the V and J genes are those of that table, whereas D and trimming came from the DNA. The sample profile shows fewer than 150,000 clones; about 79% of them were found once. The ten largest clones take up 2% to 3% of the sample.

The cohort was made up of several hundred healthy bone marrow donors. All cohort members were sampled while nominally healthy, although unrecorded immune exposures were likely present. The donor was CMV seronegative and was included in the group of about 350 seronegative cohort members. A peripheral blood sample was provided by each donor, and peripheral blood mononuclear cells were used for TCR beta sequencing. Genomic DNA extraction from the blood cell samples was performed with the Qiagen DNeasy Blood Extraction Kit. Sequences were obtained from PBMCs. The receptor was derived from a male donor in good health and CMV-seronegative. This sequence uses TRBV7-2 and TRBJ2-7, with the D segment identity uncertain. The encoded CDR3 is CASSSFPVKYEQYF. The sequenced DNA is TGTGCCAGCAGCTCCTTCCCCGTAAAATACGAGCAGTACTTC.